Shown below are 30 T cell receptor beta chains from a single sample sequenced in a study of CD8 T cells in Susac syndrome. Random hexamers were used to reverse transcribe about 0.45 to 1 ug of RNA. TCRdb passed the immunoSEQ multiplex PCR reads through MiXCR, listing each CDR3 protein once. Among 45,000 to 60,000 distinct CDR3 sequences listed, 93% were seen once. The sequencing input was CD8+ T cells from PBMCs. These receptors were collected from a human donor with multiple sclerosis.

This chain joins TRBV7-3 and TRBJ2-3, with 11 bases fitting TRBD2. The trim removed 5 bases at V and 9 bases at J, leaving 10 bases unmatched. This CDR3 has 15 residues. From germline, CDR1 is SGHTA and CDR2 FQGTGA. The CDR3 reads CASSQLAGAYMTQYF. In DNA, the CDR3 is TGTGCCAGCAGCCAACTAGCGGGGGCGTACATGACGCAGTATTTT.

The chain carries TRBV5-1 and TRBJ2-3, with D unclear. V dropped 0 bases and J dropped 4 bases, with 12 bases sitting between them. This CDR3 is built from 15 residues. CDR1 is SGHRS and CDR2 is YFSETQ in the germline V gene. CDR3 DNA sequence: TGCGCCAGCAGCTTGGTTCGGAACCCCCCAGATACGCAGTATTTT. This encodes CASSLVRNPPDTQYF.

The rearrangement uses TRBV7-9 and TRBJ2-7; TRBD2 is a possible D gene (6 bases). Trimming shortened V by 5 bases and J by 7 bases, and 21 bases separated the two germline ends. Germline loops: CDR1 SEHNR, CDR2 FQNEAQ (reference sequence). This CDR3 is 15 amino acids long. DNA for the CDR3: TGTGCCAGCAGCCCACTACTCGGGACTTCGCGGGAGCAGTACTTC. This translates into CASSPLLGTSREQYF.

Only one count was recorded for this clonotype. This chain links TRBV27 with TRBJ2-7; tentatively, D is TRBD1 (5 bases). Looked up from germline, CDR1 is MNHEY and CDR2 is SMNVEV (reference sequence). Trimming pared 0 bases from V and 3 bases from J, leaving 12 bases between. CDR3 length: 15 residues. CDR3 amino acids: CASSLSGVPHYEQYF. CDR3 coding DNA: TGTGCCAGCAGTTTATCAGGGGTTCCTCACTACGAGCAGTACTTC.

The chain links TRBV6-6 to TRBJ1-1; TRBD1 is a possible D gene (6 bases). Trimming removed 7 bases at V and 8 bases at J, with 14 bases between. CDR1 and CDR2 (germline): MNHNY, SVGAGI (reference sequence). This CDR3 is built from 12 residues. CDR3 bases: TGTGCCAGCACCCCAGTGGGGACAGAAGCTTTCTTT. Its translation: CASTPVGTEAFF.

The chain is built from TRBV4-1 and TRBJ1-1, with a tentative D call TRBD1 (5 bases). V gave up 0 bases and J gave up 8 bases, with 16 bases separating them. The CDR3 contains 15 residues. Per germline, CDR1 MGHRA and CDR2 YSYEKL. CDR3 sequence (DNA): TGCGCCAGCAGCCAAGAACCCTGGCTTGGGGGGGAAGCTTTCTTT. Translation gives CASSQEPWLGGEAFF.

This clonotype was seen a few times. CDR3 nucleotide sequence: TGCGCCAGCAGCCAGGCCTTCGAGGGGTTCTATGGCTACACCTTC. Translated, it gives CASSQAFEGFYGYTF. J is TRBJ1-2 and V is TRBV4-3, with D possibly matching TRBD1 (5 bases). The CDR3 totals 15 residues. V was cut by 3 bases and J by 4 bases, with 15 bases left in between. The germline V gene has CDR1 LGHNA and CDR2 YSLEER.

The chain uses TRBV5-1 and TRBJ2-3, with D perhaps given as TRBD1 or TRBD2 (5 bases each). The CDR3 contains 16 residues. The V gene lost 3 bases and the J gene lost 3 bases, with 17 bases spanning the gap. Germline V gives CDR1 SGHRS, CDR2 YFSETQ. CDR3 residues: CASSSGTFLGTDTQYF. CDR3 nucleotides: TGCGCCAGCAGCTCCGGGACCTTTCTAGGAACAGATACGCAGTATTTT.

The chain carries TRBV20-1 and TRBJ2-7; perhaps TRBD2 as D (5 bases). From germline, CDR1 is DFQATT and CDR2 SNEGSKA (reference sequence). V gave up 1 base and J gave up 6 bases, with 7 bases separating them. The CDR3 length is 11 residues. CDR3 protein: CSARGGSEQYF. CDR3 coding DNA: TGCAGTGCTAGAGGAGGGTCCGAGCAGTACTTC.

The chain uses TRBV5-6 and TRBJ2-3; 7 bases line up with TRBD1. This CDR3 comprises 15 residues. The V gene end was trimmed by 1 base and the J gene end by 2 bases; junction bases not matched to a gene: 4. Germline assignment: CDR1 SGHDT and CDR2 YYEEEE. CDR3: CASSLQDRVTDTQYF. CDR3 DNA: TGTGCCAGCAGCTTGCAAGACAGGGTCACAGATACGCAGTATTTT.

The CDR3 DNA reads as TGTGCCAGCAGCCGCCGAGGGGGGGCGGATGAAAAACTGTTTTTT. Amino acid sequence: CASSRRGGADEKLFF. The rearrangement links TRBV21-1 to TRBJ1-4; the D segment call TRBD1 is taken from the table without a DNA check. TRBV21-1 is an annotated pseudogene. This CDR3 is built from 15 residues.

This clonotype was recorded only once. The CDR3 region is CASSPNSGGVYGYTF. In DNA, the CDR3 is TGTGCCAGCAGCCCCAACAGTGGGGGGGTCTATGGCTACACCTTC. The chain employs TRBV7-9 and TRBJ1-2, with a tentative D call TRBD1 (5 bases). Germline CDR1 SEHNR, CDR2 FQNEAQ (reference sequence). The CDR3 runs 15 residues. With 5 bases removed from V and 4 bases from J, the gap between germline ends came to 17 bases.

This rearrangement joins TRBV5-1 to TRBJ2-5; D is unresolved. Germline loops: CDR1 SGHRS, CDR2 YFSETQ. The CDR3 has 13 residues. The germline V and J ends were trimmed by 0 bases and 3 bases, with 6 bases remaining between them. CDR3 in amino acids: CASSLADEETQYF. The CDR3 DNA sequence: TGCGCCAGCAGCTTGGCCGATGAAGAGACCCAGTACTTC. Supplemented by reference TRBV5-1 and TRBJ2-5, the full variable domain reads KAGVTQTPRYLIKTRGQQVTLSCSPISGHRSVSWYQQTPGQGLQFLFEYFSETQRNKGNFPGRFSGRQFSNSRSEMNVSTLELGDSALYLCASSLADEETQYFGPGTRLLVL.

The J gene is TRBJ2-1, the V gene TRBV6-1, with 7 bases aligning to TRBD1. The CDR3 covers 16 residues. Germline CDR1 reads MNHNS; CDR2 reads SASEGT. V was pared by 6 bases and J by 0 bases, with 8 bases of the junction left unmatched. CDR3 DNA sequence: TGTGCCAGCAGGGCCGGGACAGTGAGCTCCTACAATGAGCAGTTCTTC. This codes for CASRAGTVSSYNEQFF.

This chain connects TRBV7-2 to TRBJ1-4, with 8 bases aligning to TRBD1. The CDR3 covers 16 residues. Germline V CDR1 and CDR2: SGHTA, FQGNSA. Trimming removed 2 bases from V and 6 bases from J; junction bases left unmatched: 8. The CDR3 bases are TGTGCCAGCAGCTTACGTGGGACAGGAGTCGATGAAAAACTGTTTTTT. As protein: CASSLRGTGVDEKLFF.

The CDR3, as DNA: TGCGCCAGCAGCCAAGATCTCCAGGGATACTACGAGCAGTACTTC. This translates into CASSQDLQGYYEQYF. The chain joins TRBV4-3 to TRBJ2-7; D perhaps matches TRBD1 (5 bases). V was pared by 0 bases and J by 3 bases, with 12 bases between. This CDR3 has 15 residues. CDR1 is LGHNA and CDR2 is YSLEER in the germline V gene.

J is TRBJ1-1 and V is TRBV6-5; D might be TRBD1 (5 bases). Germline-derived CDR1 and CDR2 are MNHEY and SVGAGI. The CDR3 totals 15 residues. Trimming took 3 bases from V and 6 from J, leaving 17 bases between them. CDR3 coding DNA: TGTGCCAGCAGTTATTTCCAGGACACCGTCTCTGAAGCTTTCTTT. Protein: CASSYFQDTVSEAFF.

CDR3 DNA: TGTGCCAGCAGTGAAAGGGGTTACGAGCAGTACTTC. This sequence encodes CASSERGYEQYF. The genes are TRBV25-1 and TRBJ2-7, with D possibly being TRBD1 (5 bases). The CDR3 spans 12 residues. Trimming took 2 bases from V and 4 from J, leaving 6 bases between them. Germline V CDR1 and CDR2: MGHDK, SYGVNS.

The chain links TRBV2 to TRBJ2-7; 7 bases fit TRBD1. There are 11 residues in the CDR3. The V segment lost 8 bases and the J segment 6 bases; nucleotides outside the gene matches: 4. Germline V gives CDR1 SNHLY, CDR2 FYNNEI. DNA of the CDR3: TGTGCCAGCCATACAGGGGCCGAGCAGTACTTC. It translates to CASHTGAEQYF.

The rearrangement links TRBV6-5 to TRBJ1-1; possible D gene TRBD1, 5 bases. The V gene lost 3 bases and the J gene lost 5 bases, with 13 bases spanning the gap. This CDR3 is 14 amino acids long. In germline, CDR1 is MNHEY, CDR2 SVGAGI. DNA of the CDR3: TGTGCCAGCAGTTATAGCCGGGGCTGGACTGAAGCTTTCTTT. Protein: CASSYSRGWTEAFF.

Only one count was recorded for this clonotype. The CDR3 is CASSYDRVEADTQYF. The CDR3 DNA follows: TGTGCCAGCAGTTACGACAGGGTTGAGGCAGATACGCAGTATTTT. The J gene is TRBJ2-3, the V gene TRBV6-5; 7 bases agree with TRBD1. The CDR3 runs 15 residues. Per the germline V gene, CDR1 is MNHEY and CDR2 is SVGAGI. The junction had 6 bases not matched to a gene; V was cut back by 2 bases and J by 4 bases.

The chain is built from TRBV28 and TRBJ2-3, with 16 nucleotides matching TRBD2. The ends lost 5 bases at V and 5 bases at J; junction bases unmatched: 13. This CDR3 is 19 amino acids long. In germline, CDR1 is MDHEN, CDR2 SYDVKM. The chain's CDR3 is CASSPVGTSGGAYIDTQYF. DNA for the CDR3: TGTGCCAGCAGTCCCGTCGGGACTAGCGGGGGGGCCTATATAGATACGCAGTATTTT.

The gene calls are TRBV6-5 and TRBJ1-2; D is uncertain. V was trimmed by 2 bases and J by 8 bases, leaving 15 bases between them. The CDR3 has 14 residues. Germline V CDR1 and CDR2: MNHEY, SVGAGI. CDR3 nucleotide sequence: TGTGCCAGCAGTTACAATGAGGGCCCAGACGGCTACACCTTC. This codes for CASSYNEGPDGYTF.

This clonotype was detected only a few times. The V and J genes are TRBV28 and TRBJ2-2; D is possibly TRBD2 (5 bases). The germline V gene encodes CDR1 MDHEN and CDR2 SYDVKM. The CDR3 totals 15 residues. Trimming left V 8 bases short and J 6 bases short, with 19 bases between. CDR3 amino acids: CASRPGKELPGELFF. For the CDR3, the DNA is TGTGCCAGCCGACCGGGAAAGGAACTTCCCGGGGAGCTGTTTTTT.

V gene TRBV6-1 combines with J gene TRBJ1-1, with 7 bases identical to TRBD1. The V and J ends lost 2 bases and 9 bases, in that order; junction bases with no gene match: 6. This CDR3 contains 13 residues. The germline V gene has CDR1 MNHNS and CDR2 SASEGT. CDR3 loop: CASSELRQGQAFF. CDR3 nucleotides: TGTGCCAGCAGTGAACTTCGACAGGGCCAAGCTTTCTTT.

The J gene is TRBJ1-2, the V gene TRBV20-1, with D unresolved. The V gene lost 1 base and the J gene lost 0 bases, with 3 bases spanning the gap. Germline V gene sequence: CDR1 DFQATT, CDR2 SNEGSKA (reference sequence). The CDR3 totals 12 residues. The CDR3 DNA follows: TGCAGTGCTAGAGGGCCTAACTATGGCTACACCTTC. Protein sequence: CSARGPNYGYTF.

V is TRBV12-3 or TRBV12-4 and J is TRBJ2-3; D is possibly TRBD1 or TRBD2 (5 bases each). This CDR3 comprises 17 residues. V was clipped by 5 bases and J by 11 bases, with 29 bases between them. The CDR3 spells CASSERRDPTVDWRQYF. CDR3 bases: TGTGCCAGCAGTGAACGCCGGGACCCGACCGTGGACTGGCGGCAGTATTTT.

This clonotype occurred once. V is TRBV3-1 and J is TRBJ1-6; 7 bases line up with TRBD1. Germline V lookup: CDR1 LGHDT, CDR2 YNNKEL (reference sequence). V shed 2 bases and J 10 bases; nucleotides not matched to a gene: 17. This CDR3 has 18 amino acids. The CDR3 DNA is TGTGCCAGCAGCCAAAAGGGATTGATATGGGCAGGGGGGTCACCCCTCCACTTT. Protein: CASSQKGLIWAGGSPLHF.

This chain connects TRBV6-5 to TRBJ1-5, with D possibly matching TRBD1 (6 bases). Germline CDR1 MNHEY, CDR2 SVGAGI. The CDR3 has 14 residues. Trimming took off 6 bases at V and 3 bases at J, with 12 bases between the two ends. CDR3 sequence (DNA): TGTGCCAGCAGCCTGACAGGAATCAATCAGCCCCAGCATTTT. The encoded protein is CASSLTGINQPQHF.

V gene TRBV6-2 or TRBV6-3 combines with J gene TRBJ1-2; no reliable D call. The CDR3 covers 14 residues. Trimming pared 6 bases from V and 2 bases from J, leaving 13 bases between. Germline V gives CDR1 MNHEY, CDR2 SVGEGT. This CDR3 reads CASSPPGSNYGYTF. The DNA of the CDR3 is TGTGCCAGCAGCCCCCCGGGGAGCAACTATGGCTACACCTTC.